These 4 T cell receptor beta chains were all obtained from the same sample, sequenced in a study of blood T cells in healthy people across ages. The authors ran a second PCR of about 6 to 11 cycles using a sample-barcoded 5' primer and a J-beta primer mix. From the 5' RACE reads, TCRdb called clonotypes with MiXCR, one entry per CDR3 protein. The profile shows 630,000 or so distinct CDR3 sequences, about a third of them singletons. Source material: blood. These receptors came from a woman at least 80 years old in good health.

This chain uses TRBV29-1 with TRBJ1-2; TRBD1 agrees at 7 bases. V shed 5 bases and J 3 bases; nucleotides not matched to a gene: 15. This CDR3 has 16 amino acids. The germline V gene encodes CDR1 SQVTM and CDR2 ANQGSEA. The CDR3 DNA follows: TGCAGCGTTCCCGACAGGGAGCCTCTGTTCCACTATGGCTACACCTTC. Protein sequence: CSVPDREPLFHYGYTF.

This clonotype was found many times. The genes are TRBV7-2 and TRBJ2-5; D is uncertain. From germline, CDR1 is SGHTA and CDR2 FQGNSA. This CDR3 has 12 residues. V lost 7 bases and J lost 7, with 13 bases in between. As DNA, the CDR3 is TGTGCCAGCACCCCGAGGCGCGGGACCCAGTACTTC. Protein: CASTPRRGTQYF.

Concerning this clonotype: Possible read error: a much larger clone is one base away. This sequence joins TRBV29-1 and TRBJ2-1, with 10 bases that match TRBD2. Gene TRBJ2-7 matches the end of the DNA better, so the J call may be wrong. This CDR3 has 14 amino acids. In germline, CDR1 is SQVTM, CDR2 ANQGSEA. The CDR3 DNA reads as TGCAGCGCAGAAAGCGGGGGGGCCTACAATGAGCAGTACTTC. Protein sequence: CSAESGGAYNEQYF.

This clonotype has a handful of counts. The chain has TRBV7-2 and TRBJ2-1; D possibly uses TRBD1 or TRBD2 (5 bases each). The J call may be faulty, since TRBJ2-7 better matches the DNA end. This CDR3 has 15 amino acids. The germline gives CDR1 SGHTA, CDR2 FQGNSA. CDR3 in amino acids: CASSSPEDNYNEQYF. The CDR3, as DNA: TGTGCCAGCAGCTCGCCGGAGGACAACTACAATGAGCAGTACTTC.